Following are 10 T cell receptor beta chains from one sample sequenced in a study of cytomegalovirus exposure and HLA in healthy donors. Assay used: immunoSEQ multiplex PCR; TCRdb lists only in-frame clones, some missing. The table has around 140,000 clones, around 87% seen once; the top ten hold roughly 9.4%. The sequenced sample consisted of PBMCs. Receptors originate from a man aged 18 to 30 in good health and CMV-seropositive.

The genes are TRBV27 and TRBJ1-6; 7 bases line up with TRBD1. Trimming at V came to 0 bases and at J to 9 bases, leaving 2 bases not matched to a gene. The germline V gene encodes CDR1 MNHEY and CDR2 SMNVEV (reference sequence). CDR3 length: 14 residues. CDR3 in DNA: TGTGCCAGCAGTTTATCCCACAGGGGTTCACCCCTCCACTTT. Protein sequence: CASSLSHRGSPLHF.

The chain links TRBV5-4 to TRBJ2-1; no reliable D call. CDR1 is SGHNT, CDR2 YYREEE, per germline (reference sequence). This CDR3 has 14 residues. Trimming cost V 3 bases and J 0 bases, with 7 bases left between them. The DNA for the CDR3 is TGTGCCAGCAGCTACTCATCCTCCTACAATGAGCAGTTCTTC. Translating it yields CASSYSSSYNEQFF. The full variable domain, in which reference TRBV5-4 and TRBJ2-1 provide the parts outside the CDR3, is ETGVTQSPTHLIKTRGQQVTLRCSSQSGHNTVSWYQQALGQGPQFIFQYYREEENGRGNFPPRFSGLQFPNYSSELNVNALELDDSALYLCASSYSSSYNEQFFGPGTRLTVL.

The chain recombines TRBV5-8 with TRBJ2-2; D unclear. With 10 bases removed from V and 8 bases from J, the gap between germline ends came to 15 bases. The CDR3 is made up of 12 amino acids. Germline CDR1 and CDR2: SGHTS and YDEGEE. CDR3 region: CACLPRRGELFF. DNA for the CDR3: TGTGCCTGTCTCCCGAGAAGAGGGGAGCTGTTTTTT.

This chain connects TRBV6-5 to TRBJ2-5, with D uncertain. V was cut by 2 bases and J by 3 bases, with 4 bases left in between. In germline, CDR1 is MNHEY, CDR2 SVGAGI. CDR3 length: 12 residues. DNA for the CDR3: TGTGCCAGCAGTTACCCAGAAGAGACCCAGTACTTC. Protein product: CASSYPEETQYF.

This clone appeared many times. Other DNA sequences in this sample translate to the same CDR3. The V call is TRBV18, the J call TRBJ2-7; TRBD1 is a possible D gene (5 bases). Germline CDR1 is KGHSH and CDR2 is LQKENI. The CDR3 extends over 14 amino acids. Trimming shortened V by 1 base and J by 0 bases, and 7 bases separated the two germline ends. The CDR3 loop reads CASSPQGSSYEQYF. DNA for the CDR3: TGTGCCAGCTCACCACAGGGGTCCTCCTACGAGCAGTACTTC.

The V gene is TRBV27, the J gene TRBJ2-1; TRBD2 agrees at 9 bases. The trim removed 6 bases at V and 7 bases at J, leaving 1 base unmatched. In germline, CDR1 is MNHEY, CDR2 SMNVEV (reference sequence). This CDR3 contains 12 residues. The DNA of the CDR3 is TGTGCCAGCAGCGGACTAGCGAATGAGCAGTTCTTC. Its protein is CASSGLANEQFF.

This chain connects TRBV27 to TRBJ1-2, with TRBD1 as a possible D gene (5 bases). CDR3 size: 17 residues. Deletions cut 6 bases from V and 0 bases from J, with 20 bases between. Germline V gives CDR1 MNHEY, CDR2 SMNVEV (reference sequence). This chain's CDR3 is CASSESFGTDANYGYTF. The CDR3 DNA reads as TGTGCCAGCAGCGAGTCATTCGGGACTGATGCTAACTATGGCTACACCTTC.

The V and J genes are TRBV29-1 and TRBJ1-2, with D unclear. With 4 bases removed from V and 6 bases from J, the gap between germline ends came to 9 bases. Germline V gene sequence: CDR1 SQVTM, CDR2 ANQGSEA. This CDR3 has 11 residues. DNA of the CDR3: TGCAGCGTTGTCTCCCGGGATGGCTACACCTTC. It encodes CSVVSRDGYTF.

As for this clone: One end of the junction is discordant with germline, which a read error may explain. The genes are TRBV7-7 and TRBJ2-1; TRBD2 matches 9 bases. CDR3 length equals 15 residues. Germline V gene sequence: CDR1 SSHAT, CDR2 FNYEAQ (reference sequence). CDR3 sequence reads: CASSLRLAAYNEQFF. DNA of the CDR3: TGTGCTAGCAGCTTAAGACTAGCGGCCTACAATGAGCAGTTCTTC.

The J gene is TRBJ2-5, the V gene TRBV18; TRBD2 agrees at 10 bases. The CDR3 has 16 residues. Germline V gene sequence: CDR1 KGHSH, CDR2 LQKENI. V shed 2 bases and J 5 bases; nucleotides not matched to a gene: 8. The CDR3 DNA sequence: TGTGCCAGCTCACCAGCTTTAGCGGGGGGTCGGGAGACCCAGTACTTC. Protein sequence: CASSPALAGGRETQYF.